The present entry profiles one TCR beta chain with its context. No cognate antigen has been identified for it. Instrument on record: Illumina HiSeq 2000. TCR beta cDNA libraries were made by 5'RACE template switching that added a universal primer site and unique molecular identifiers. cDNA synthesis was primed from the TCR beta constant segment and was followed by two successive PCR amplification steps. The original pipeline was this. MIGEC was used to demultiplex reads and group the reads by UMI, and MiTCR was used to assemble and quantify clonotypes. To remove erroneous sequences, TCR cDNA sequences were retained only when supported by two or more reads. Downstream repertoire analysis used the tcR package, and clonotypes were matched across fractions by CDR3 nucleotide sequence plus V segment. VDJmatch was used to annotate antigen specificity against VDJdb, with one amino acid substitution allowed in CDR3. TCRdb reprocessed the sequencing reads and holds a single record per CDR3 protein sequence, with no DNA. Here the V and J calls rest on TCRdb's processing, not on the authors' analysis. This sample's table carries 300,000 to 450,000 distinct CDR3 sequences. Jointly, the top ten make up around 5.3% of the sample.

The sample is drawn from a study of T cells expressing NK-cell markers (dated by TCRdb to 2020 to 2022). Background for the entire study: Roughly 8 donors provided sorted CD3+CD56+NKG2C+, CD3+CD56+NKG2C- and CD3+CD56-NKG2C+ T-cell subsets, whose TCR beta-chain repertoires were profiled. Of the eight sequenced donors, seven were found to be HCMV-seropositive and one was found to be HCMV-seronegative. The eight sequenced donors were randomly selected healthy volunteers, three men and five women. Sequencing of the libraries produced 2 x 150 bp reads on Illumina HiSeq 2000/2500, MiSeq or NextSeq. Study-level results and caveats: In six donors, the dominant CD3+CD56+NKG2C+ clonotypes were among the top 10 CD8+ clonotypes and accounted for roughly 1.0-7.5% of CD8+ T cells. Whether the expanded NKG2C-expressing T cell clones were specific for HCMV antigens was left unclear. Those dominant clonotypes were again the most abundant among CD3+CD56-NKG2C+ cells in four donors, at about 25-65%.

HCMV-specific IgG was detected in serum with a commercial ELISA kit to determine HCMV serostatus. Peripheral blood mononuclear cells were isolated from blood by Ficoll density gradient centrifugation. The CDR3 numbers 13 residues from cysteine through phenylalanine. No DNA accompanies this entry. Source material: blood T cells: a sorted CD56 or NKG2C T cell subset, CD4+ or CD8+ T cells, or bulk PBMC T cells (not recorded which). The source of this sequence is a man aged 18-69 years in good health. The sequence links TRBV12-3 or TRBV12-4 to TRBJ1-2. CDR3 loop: CASSLVEEGGYTF.